This T cell receptor beta chain is from a study of CD4+ T cells in melanoma. Data came from immunoSEQ multiplex PCR; TCRdb stores just in-frame clones and leaves some out. The profile shows some 150,000 clones, about 90% of them singletons. The sequence was obtained from a human donor with melanoma.

DNA for the CDR3: TGCGCCAGCAGCCAAGTTCCGCGGGGGAAATCAGATACGCAGTATTTT. Amino acid sequence: CASSQVPRGKSDTQYF. The chain uses TRBV4-1 and TRBJ2-3; TRBD2 matches 7 bases. This CDR3 spans 16 amino acids. J gave up 4 bases and V 1 base, and 8 bases lay outside the gene matches. Germline V gene data show CDR1 as MGHRA and CDR2 as YSYEKL.